This T cell receptor beta chain was documented in a study of T cells in Graves' hyperthyroidism and ophthalmopathy (dated by TCRdb to between 2018 and 2021). For the wider study: Peripheral blood was collected at initial diagnosis, before any treatment. Following sampling, methimazole starting at 30 mg daily was given to hyperthyroidism patients, and high-dose intravenous methylprednisolone was given to ophthalmopathy patients. The roughly 100 discovery patients were randomly divided into training and test sets at a 7:3 ratio. In roughly six Graves' hyperthyroidism patients, the study also compared T-cell repertoires from thyroid tissue with T-cell repertoires from blood. Prospective prediction of ophthalmopathy was tested in an independent validation cohort of approximately 19 hyperthyroidism patients and 15 to 17 patients who later progressed to ophthalmopathy. A discovery cohort of about 100 patients, roughly 40 with Graves' ophthalmopathy and more than 55 with stable Graves' hyperthyroidism, was used to find distinguishing TCR V-J signatures. The paper reports TCR Vbeta CDR3 sequencing of over 120 peripheral blood samples: 40 or so ophthalmopathy, under 80 hyperthyroidism and 17 progressor patients. General study outcomes and caveats: Sample size was not statistically predetermined, and blinding of investigators to group allocation was not performed. Most expanded thyroid clonotypes (frequency above 0.001) were also found in blood, which suggests that blood repertoires may mirror thyroid immune responses. In cross-validation, a model built on a 13 V-J signature told ophthalmopathy apart from stable hyperthyroidism with approximately 91% sensitivity and 81% to 82% specificity, and in testing the same model reached 80%/75%. In validation, the model predicted progression to ophthalmopathy a median of about 6 months before onset, with 70% to 71% sensitivity and roughly 73% specificity.

The TCR beta CDR3 regions were amplified from RNA transcripts. For the first round of RT-PCR on the TCR CDR3, the HTBI primer set was used together with the Qiagen OneStep RT-PCR kit. Libraries were constructed in a second round of multiplex PCR, after which size selection and purification were carried out. Libraries were sequenced paired-end with 100 bp reads on an Illumina HiSeq2000. Per the source publication's procedure: SOAPnuke was used to process the raw data, removing reads that contained adapters or uncalled bases, had a mean Phred below 15, or lacked an exact match to the constant primer or identifier. COPE v1.2.5 was used to merge the high-quality paired reads, and each unique nucleotide sequence was defined as a clonotype. Clonotypes were aligned to IMGT TRBV, TRBD and TRBJ reference segments using MiTCR v1.1. The analysis was restricted to V-J combinations with a frequency above 0.0001, which together covered just over 99% of the repertoires. The TCS score was defined as the ratio of F50 (clonal expansion) to E x V (chaos), calculated using BLOSUM62-based TCRdist between CDR3 peptides within each V-J. Welch's t-statistics and random forest reduced just over 500 V-J features to 13, which were used in a naive Bayes classifier (R e1071). TCRdb itself trimmed the public reads at Q25 with fastp, ran MiXCR and retained productive beta chains. Each entry merges the rows of one CDR3 protein and shows their most common DNA and genes. The V and J calls and clone size are TCRdb's, not the authors'. The table for this sample lists approximately 400,000 distinct CDR3 sequences; about a fifth of them were counted only once. The top ten constitute 35% to 45% of the sample.

Ophthalmopathy patients had moderately to severely active disease, with a Clinical Activity Score of 3 or more, a NOSPECS grade of 4 or more, and a disease duration of less than 3 months. The study excluded patients with uncontrolled infections, other autoimmune diseases, pregnancy or lactation. Diagnoses were based on clinical symptoms, serum thyroxine and TRAb, thyroid ultrasound and orbital computed tomography. Ficoll-Paque density gradient centrifugation was used to isolate PBMCs from approximately 10 ml of fresh peripheral blood. Total RNA was extracted with Trizol reagent, and quality was checked on an Agilent 2100 Bioanalyzer. Concerning this clonotype itself: It lacks a known antigen. No much larger clone exists at a distance of one base, and base qualities are not known.

The junction carries 13 bases between V and J, which are trimmed by 0 bases and 6 bases respectively. The CDR3 covers 14 residues, taking in both the cysteine and the phenylalanine. CDR3 DNA only is kept here, 42 bases in frame from base 1. CDR1 SGDLS and CDR2 YYNGEE were looked up in the germline V gene. This sequence originates from a man aged 18 to 30 with Graves' ophthalmopathy. The V and J genes are TRBV9 and TRBJ2-7, and the D gene may be TRBD2, 6 bases matching. Sequenced input: blood. The nucleotide sequence reads TGTGCCAGCAGCGTAGACGGGAGTTCGAGCGAGCAGTACTTC. Its coded protein is CASSVDGSSSEQYF.